This T cell receptor (beta chain) was documented in a study of blood T cell repertoires in COVID-19. Clones were read by immunoSEQ multiplex PCR, and TCRdb kept only the in-frame ones, dropping some. The table shows 200,000 or so clones, with about four fifths occurring only once. V lost 2 bases and J 6 bases, leaving 23 bases between the germline ends. Per the germline V gene, CDR1 is SGHTA and CDR2 is FQGNSA. The CDR3 has 18 amino acids. Material for sequencing was peripheral blood. The V gene is TRBV7-2, the J gene TRBJ1-3; maybe TRBD1 (6 bases). This receptor was obtained from an elderly woman with acute or convalescent COVID-19. This chain's CDR3 is CASSLHLNDRLWLNTIYF. In nucleotides, the CDR3 is TGTGCCAGCAGCTTACACCTAAATGACAGGCTGTGGTTAAACACCATATATTTT.